This is a list of T cell receptor beta chains from one sample in a study of cytomegalovirus exposure and HLA in healthy donors. TCRdb's copy holds only in-frame clones and misses some; the assay was immunoSEQ multiplex PCR. This repertoire shows about 200,000 clones, around 88% found once; its top ten account for around 0.31%. Sequenced material: PBMCs. The receptors originated from a woman aged 25 to 45 in good health and CMV-seronegative. CDR3s include the opening cysteine and the closing phenylalanine or tryptophan.

>TRBJ1-5|TRBV28
CASSSRGNQPQHF
>TRBJ1-2|TRBV7-9
CASSLMGQADYGYTF
>TRBJ2-1|TRBV6-1
CASSERVGSYNEQFF
>TRBJ2-7|TRBV4-1
CASSQDSRGFEEQYF
>TRBJ1-1|TRBV7-9
CASSLLVTTAEAFF
>TRBJ2-1|TRBV5-4
CASSYTSGSYNEQFF
>TRBJ2-3|TRBV11-3
CASSLGLVGDTQYF
>TRBJ1-2|TRBV4-1
CASSRQGAYYGYTF
>TRBJ2-5|TRBV9
CASSGGTSGSRETQYF
>TRBJ2-7|TRBV7-9
CASSLARTGGYEQYF
>TRBJ2-5|TRBV11-2
CASSLGLQETQYF
>NA|TRBV5-1
CASSLPSGSYEQYF
>TRBJ2-7|TRBV19
CASSRAPGQGTSYEQYF
>TRBJ2-1|TRBV11-1
CASSLGWGGYNEQFF
>TRBJ1-1|TRBV5-6
CASSQGNTEAFF
>TRBJ2-1|TRBV2
CASRETGGNEQFF
>TRBJ1-1|TRBV28
CASSPGDYTEAFF
>TRBJ2-2|TRBV28
CASSLEKGAVRAGELFF
>TRBJ2-3|TRBV9
CASSLPGGEDTQYF
>TRBJ1-2|TRBV28
CASSYRGFAGYGYTF
>TRBJ2-5|TRBV29-1
CSGTGFETQYF
>TRBJ2-1|TRBV2
CASRRLAGDSYNEQFF
>TRBJ1-1|TRBV28
CASSPPRRHGEAFF
>TRBJ2-1|TRBV28
CASSLYLAGFYNEQFF
>TRBJ2-7|TRBV5-4
CASSPWDTKLQQYF
>TRBJ2-2|TRBV19
CASSMNRGLDGELFF